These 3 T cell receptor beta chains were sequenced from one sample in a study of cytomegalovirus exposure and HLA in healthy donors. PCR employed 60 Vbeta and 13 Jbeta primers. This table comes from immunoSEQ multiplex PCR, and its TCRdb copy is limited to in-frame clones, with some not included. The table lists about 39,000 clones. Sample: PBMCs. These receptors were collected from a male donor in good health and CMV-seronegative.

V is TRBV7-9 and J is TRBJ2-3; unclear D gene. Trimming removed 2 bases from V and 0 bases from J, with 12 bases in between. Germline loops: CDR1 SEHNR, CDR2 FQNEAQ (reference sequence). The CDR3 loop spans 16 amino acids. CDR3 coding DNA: TGTGCCAGCAGCTTAACACCGCAGATGAGCACAGATACGCAGTATTTT. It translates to CASSLTPQMSTDTQYF.

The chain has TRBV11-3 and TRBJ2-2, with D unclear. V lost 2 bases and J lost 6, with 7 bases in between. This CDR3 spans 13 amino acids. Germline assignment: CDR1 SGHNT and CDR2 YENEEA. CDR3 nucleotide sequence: TGTGCCAGCAGCTTAATGCAGGCCGGGGAGCTGTTTTTT. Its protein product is CASSLMQAGELFF. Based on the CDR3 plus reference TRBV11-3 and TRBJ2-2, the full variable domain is EAGVVQSPRYKIIEKKQPVAFWCNPISGHNTLYWYLQNLGQGPELLIRYENEEAVDDSQLPKDRFSAERLKGVDSTLKIQPAELGDSAVYLCASSLMQAGELFFGEGSRLTVL.

In DNA form, the CDR3 reads TGTGCCAGCAGTTTATTTATGCAGGGGAATGAAAAACTGTTTTTT. Amino acids: CASSLFMQGNEKLFF. The chain links TRBV27 to TRBJ1-4, with TRBD1 as a possible D gene (6 bases). Germline V lookup: CDR1 MNHEY, CDR2 SMNVEV (reference sequence). The CDR3 length is 15 residues. Trimming removed 1 base at V and 5 bases at J, with 11 bases between.